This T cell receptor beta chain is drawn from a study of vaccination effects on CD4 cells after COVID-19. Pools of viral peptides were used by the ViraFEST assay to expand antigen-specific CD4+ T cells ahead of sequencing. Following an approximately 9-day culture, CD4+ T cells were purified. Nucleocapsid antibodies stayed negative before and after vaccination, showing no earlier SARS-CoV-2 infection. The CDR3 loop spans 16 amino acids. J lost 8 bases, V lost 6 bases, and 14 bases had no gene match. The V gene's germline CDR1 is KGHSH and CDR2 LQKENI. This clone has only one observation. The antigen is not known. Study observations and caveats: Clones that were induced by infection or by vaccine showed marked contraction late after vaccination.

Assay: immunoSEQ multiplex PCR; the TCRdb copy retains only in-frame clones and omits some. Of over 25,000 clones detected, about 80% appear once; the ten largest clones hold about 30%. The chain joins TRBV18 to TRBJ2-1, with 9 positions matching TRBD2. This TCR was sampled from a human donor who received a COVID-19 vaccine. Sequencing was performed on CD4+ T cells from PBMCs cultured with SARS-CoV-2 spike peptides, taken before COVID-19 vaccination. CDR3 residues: CASSPPTAGGPYEQFF. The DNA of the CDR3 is TGTGCCAGCTCCCCGCCCACCGCGGGGGGGCCCTATGAGCAGTTCTTC.